Listed below are T cell receptor beta chains from one sample, sequenced in a study of T cell responses to AZD1222 COVID-19 vaccine. The protocol was immunoSEQ multiplex PCR, while the TCRdb copy is restricted to in-frame clones and leaves out a portion. The sample records 120,000 or so clones, over 90% being singletons. Sequenced material: peripheral blood, taken 28 days after the second AZD1222 dose. Receptor source: an adult who received the AZD1222 COVID-19 vaccine. The CDR3 runs from the conserved cysteine through the conserved F or W.

v_call	j_call	cdr3_aa
TRBV3-1/TRBV3-2	TRBJ1-2	CASSQDDTNHYYGYTF
TRBV12-3/TRBV12-4	TRBJ1-2	CASRGQGTYGYTF
TRBV11-2	TRBJ1-1	CASSLEGGWTEAFF
TRBV30	TRBJ2-1	CAWIGLSNEQFF
TRBV27	TRBJ2-3	CASSMGQGASHTQYF
TRBV7-9	TRBJ1-6	CASSLQGGSPLHF
TRBV27	TRBJ2-2	CASSAPGFHTGELFF
TRBV7-6	TRBJ1-4	CASSLAGQDGKLFF
TRBV6-5	TRBJ1-1	CASRNRVVMNTEAFF
TRBV25-1	TRBJ1-2	CASSSLRGDRGYTF
TRBV12-3/TRBV12-4	TRBJ1-5	CASTKDGNQPQHF
TRBV18	TRBJ2-4	CASSPVENIQYF
TRBV19	TRBJ1-6	CASSTYLGGTSPLHF
TRBV19	TRBJ1-2	CASGQGARYGYTF
TRBV12-5	TRBJ2-7	CASGLVQGRAPYEQYF
TRBV7-9	TRBJ2-7	CASSSEGSLYEQYF
TRBV5-6	TRBJ2-7	CASISWGGTYEQYF
TRBV3-1/TRBV3-2	TRBJ1-4	CASSQVGRAGEKLFF
TRBV10-3	TRBJ1-1	CAISEYSGRTEAFF
TRBV6-1	TRBJ1-3	CASSEFWGNTIYF
TRBV5-1	TRBJ1-4	CASSLDRFNEKLFF
TRBV5-4	TRBJ1-1	CASSLQGMNTEAFF
TRBV7-2	TRBJ1-5	CASSLERAQPQHF
TRBV4-1	TRBJ2-2	CASRPGGVAGELFF
TRBV27	TRBJ1-1	CASSRQSGNTEAFF
TRBV4-1	TRBJ1-6	CASSPWGAFMVAGSSPLHF
TRBV19	TRBJ1-5	CASSIVQGDQPQHF
TRBV10-1	TRBJ1-1	CASSESLNTEAFF
TRBV5-4	TRBJ1-4	CASSLADGEKLFF
TRBV9	TRBJ2-1	CASSVTSLGEQFF
TRBV29-1	TRBJ1-1	CSVGVVEGAGAFF
TRBV28	TRBJ2-1	CASSFLSGDRKQFF
TRBV23-1	TRBJ2-7	CASNSPEQYF
TRBV9	TRBJ1-2	CASSGPGTGPERIYGYTF
TRBV15	TRBJ1-4	CATSTRGLDKLFF
TRBV5-4	TRBJ2-1	CASSRTLDEQFF
TRBV10-3	TRBJ1-1	CAIRDNTEAFF
TRBV15	TRBJ2-1	CATSRGRGSSYNEQFF
TRBV4-1	TRBJ2-4	CASSQPGVKNIQYF
TRBV18	TRBJ1-1	CASSPGQGIGEAFF
TRBV21-1	TRBJ2-4	CASSKERTAKNIQYF
TRBV11-3	TRBJ1-5	CASSRTGGNQPQHF